The next 4 T cell receptor beta chains were all read from a single sample in a study of T cells after yellow fever vaccination. MiXCR, applied by TCRdb to the 5' RACE reads, yields one record per CDR3 protein. The repertoire holds a few hundred thousand distinct CDR3 sequences, with about 4.5% as singletons. This material consisted of PBMCs, taken 15 days after the yellow fever booster vaccination. Receptors originate from a man in his late teens or twenties who received the YFV17D yellow fever vaccine.

This clonotype showed up many times. The CDR3 loop is CASSSPGQGLKNIQYF. In nucleotides, the CDR3 is TGTGCCAGCAGTTCTCCGGGACAGGGGCTAAAAAACATTCAGTACTTC. The chain recombines TRBV7-9 with TRBJ2-4, with TRBD1 matching 10 bases. Trimming removed 6 bases from V and 4 bases from J; junction bases left unmatched: 9. The germline V gene has CDR1 SEHNR and CDR2 FQNEAQ (reference sequence). The CDR3 consists of 16 residues.

The V gene is TRBV4-2, the J gene TRBJ2-1, with 8 positions matching TRBD2. In germline, CDR1 is LGHNA, CDR2 YNFKEQ. The CDR3 totals 17 residues. The chain's CDR3 is CASSPSSRGGGGDEQFF. In DNA, the CDR3 is TGTGCGAGCTCCCCCTCCTCTCGGGGGGGCGGAGGGGATGAGCAGTTCTTC.

The gene calls are TRBV19 and TRBJ1-1, with a tentative D call TRBD1 (6 bases). Trimming cost V 5 bases and J 1 base, with 14 bases left between them. Germline CDR1 is LNHDA and CDR2 is SQIVND (reference sequence). The CDR3 has 15 amino acids. The chain's CDR3 is CASSGRGGANTEAFF. CDR3 nucleotide sequence: TGTGCCAGTAGTGGCAGGGGTGGGGCGAACACTGAAGCTTTCTTT.

V gene TRBV5-1 combines with J gene TRBJ1-1; no definite D call. The CDR3 runs to 14 residues. V was trimmed by 5 bases and J by 3 bases, leaving 14 bases between them. The germline V gene has CDR1 SGHRS and CDR2 YFSETQ. The CDR3 DNA reads as TGCGCCAGCAGTTTTACTCAGCCCCACACTGAAGCTTTCTTT. Translating it yields CASSFTQPHTEAFF.